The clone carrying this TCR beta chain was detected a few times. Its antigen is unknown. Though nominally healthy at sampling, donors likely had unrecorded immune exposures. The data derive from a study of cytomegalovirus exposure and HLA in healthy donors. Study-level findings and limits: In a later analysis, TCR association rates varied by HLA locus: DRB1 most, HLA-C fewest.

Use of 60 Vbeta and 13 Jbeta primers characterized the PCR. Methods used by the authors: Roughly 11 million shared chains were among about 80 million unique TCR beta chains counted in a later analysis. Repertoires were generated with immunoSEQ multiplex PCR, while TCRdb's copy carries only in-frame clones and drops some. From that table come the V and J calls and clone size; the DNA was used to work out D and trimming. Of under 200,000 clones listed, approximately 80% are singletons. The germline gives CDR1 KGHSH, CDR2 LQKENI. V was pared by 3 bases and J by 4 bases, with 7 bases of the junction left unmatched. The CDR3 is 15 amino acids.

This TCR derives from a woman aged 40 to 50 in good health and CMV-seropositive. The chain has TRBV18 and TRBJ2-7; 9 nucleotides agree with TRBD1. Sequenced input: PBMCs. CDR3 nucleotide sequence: TGTGCCAGCTCACCTCCCGGGACAGGGCGATACGAGCAGTACTTC. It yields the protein CASSPPGTGRYEQYF.